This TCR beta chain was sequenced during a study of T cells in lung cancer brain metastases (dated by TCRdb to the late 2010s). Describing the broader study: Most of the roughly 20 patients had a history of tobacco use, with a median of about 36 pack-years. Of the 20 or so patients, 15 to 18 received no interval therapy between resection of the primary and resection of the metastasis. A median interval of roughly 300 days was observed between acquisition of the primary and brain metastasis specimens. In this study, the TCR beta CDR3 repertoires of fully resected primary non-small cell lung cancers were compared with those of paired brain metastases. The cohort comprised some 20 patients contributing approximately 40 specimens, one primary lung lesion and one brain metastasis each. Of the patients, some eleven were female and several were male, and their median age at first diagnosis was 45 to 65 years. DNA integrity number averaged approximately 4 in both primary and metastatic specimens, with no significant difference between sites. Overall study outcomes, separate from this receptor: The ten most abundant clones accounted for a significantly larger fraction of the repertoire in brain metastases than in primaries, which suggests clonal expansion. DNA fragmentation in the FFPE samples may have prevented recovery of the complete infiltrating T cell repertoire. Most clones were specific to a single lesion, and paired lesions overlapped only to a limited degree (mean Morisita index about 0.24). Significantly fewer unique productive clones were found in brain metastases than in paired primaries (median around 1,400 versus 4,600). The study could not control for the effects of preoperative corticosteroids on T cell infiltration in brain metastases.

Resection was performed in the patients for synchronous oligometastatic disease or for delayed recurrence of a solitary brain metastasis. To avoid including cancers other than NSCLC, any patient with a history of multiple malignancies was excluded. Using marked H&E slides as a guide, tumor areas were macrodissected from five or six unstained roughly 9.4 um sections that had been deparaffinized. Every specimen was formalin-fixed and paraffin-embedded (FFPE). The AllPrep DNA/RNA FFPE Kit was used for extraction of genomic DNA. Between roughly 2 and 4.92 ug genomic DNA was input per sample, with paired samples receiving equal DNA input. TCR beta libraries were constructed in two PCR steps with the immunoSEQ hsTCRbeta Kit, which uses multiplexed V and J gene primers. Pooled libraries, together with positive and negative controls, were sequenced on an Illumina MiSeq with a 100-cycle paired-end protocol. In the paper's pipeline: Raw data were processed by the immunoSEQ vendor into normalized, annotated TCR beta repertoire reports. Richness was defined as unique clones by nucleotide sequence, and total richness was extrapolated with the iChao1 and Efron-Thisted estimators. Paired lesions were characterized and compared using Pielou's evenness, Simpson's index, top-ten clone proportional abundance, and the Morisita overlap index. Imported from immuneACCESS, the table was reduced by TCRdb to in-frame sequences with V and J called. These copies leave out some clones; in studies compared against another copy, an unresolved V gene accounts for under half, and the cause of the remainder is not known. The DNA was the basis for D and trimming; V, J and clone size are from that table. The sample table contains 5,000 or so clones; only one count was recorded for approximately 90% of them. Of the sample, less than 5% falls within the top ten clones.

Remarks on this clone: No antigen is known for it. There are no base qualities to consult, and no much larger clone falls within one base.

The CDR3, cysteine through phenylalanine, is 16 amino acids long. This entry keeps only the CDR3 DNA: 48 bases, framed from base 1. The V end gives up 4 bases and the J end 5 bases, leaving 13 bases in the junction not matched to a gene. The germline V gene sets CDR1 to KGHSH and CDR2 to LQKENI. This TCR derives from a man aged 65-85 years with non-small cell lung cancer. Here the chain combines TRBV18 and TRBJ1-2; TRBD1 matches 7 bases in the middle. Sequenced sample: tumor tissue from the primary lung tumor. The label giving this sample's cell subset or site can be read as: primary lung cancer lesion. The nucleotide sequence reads TGTGCCAGCTCACACTATAATAAGGGGGCAAAATATGGCTACACCTTC. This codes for CASSHYNKGAKYGYTF.